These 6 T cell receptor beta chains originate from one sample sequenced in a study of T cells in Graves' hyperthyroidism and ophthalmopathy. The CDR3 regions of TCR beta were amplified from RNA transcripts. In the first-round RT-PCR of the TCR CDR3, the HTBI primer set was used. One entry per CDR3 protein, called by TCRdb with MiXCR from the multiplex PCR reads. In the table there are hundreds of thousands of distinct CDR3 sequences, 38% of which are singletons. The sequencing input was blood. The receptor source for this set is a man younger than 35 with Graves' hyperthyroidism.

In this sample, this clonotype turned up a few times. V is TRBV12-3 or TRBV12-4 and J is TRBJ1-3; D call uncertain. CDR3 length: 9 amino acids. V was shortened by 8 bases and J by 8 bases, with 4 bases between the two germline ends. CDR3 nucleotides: TGTGCCAGCGGGGACACCATATATTTT. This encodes CASGDTIYF.

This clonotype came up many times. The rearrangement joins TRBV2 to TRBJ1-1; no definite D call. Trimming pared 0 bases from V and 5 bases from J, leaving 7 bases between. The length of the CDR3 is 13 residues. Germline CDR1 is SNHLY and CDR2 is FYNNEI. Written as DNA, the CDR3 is TGTGCCAGCAGTGAAGCGGTCCGAACTGAAGCTTTCTTT. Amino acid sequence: CASSEAVRTEAFF.

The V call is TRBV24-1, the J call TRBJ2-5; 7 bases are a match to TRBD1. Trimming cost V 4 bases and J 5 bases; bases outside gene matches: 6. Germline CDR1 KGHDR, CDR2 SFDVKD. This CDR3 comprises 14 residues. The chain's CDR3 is CATSDLGTVETQYF. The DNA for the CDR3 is TGTGCCACCAGTGACCTAGGGACAGTCGAGACCCAGTACTTC.

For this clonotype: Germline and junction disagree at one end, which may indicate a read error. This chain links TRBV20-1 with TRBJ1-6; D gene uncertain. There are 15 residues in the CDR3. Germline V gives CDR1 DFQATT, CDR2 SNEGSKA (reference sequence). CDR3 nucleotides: TGCAGTGCTAGAGACGCAAGCTCCTATAATTCAACCCTCCACTTT. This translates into CSARDASSYNSTLHF.

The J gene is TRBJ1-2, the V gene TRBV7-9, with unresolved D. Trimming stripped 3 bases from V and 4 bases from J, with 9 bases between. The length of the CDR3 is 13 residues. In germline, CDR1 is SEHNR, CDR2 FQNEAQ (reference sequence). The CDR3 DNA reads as TGTGCCAGCAGCTTCGACGCCCTCTATGGCTACACCTTC. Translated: CASSFDALYGYTF.

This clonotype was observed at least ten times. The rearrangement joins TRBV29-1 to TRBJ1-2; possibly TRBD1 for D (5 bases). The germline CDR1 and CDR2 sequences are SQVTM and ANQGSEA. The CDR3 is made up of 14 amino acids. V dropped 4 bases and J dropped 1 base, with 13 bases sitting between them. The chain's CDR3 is CSVGRQTLNYGYTF. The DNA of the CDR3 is TGCAGCGTTGGCCGACAGACGCTTAACTATGGCTACACCTTC. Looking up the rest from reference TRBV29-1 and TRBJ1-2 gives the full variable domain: SAVISQKPSRDICQRGTSLTIQCQVDSQVTMMFWYRQQPGQSLTLIATANQGSEATYESGFVIDKFPISRPNLTFSTLTVSNMSPEDSSIYLCSVGRQTLNYGYTFGSGTRLTVV.